What follows is one T cell receptor (beta chain) and its context. Its target is not known. TCRdb reanalysed the reads using MiXCR and keeps one entry per CDR3 protein. The profile shows approximately 990,000 distinct CDR3 sequences, approximately 32% of them singletons. The data originate from a study of T cell repertoires in cytomegalovirus infection. Turning to the study itself: The study used recently identified HLA-C-restricted and well-studied HLA-B-restricted CMV epitopes. It can be stated that public TCR beta signatures indicated CMV infection as well as a matching HLA type. Points from the study as a whole: CMV-specific TCR beta clonotypes restricted by HLA-C were the ones dominating the ex vivo response. Public TCR beta family frequency separated CMV-and-HLA carriers, including in an independent cohort.

There are 15 residues in the CDR3. V lost 4 bases and J lost 2, with 9 bases in between. Looked up from germline, CDR1 is SGHTA and CDR2 is FQGTGA. The chain joins TRBV7-3 to TRBJ2-6, with D uncertain. Sequencing was performed on cultured CD8+ T cells from PBMCs, taken from culture after CMV antigen stimulation. The sequence derives from a human donor in good health (CMV status not recorded). Some clones in this sample may be carry-over from other donors' samples. The CDR3 spells CASSSRSTGANVLTF. CDR3 DNA: TGTGCCAGCAGCTCTAGGAGTACTGGGGCCAACGTCCTGACTTTC. The whole variable domain, filled in from reference TRBV7-3 and TRBJ2-6, reads GAGVSQTPSNKVTEKGKYVELRCDPISGHTALYWYRQSLGQGPEFLIYFQGTGAADDSGLPNDRFFAVRPEGSVSTLKIQRTERGDSAVYLCASSSRSTGANVLTFGAGSRLTVL.